The 9 T cell receptor beta chains below all came from one sample that was sequenced in a study of long-term antiretroviral therapy in people with HIV. Sequencing used immunoSEQ v3.0 at survey level. Using immunoSEQ multiplex PCR, the repertoire was profiled, and TCRdb retains in-frame clones only, with some absent. Of 15,000 to 20,000 clones in the sample, 85% to 90% were seen once. The sequenced sample was unsorted PBMCs, obtained 2.3 years before starting antiretroviral therapy. The source is a woman aged 30 to 39 with HIV.

V gene TRBV2 combines with J gene TRBJ1-4; unclear D gene. In germline, CDR1 is SNHLY, CDR2 FYNNEI. The V end was cut by 3 bases, the J end by 7 bases, with 12 bases between. This CDR3 is built from 14 residues. DNA of the CDR3: TGTGCCAGCAGTGACGGAGGGAAGGGTGAAAAACTGTTTTTT. Translated: CASSDGGKGEKLFF.

The chain couples TRBV6-5 to TRBJ1-1; 7 nucleotides align to TRBD1. Germline CDR1 and CDR2: MNHEY and SVGAGI. The length of the CDR3 is 13 residues. V dropped 11 bases and J dropped 0; count of bases not matched to a gene: 6. The CDR3, as DNA: TGTGCCGTGATGGGACAGCTGAACACTGAAGCTTTCTTT. Encoded protein: CAVMGQLNTEAFF.

J is TRBJ2-1 and V is TRBV6-5, with a weak D call TRBD2 (6 bases). The CDR3 spans 14 residues. Germline V gene lookup returns CDR1 MNHEY and CDR2 SVGAGI. V was cut by 11 bases and J by 6 bases, with 20 bases left in between. The CDR3 protein is CAAQRGGSGNEQFF. As DNA, the CDR3 is TGTGCCGCCCAAAGGGGAGGATCGGGCAATGAGCAGTTCTTC.

This clone has a single count. The chain combines TRBV5-4 with TRBJ2-1; 14 positions match TRBD2. CDR3 length: 19 residues. V was pared by 0 bases and J by 1 base, with 6 bases of the junction left unmatched. Germline CDR1 reads SGHNT; CDR2 reads YYREEE (reference sequence). The CDR3 DNA follows: TGTGCCAGCAGCTTGGGACTAGCGGGGGGGGTAGGGTCCTACAATGAGCAGTTCTTC. Encoded protein: CASSLGLAGGVGSYNEQFF.

This CDR3 reads CASSLVAGGQGDTQYF. The CDR3 DNA sequence: TGTGCCAGCAGCTTGGTAGCGGGGGGGCAGGGGGATACGCAGTATTTT. The chain couples TRBV5-4 to TRBJ2-3; TRBD2 agrees at 11 bases. The ends lost 0 bases at V and 6 bases at J; junction bases unmatched: 6. The CDR3 consists of 16 residues. The germline V gene has CDR1 SGHNT and CDR2 YYREEE (reference sequence).

The chain recombines TRBV4-2 with TRBJ1-3; 8 nucleotides match TRBD1. The J segment lost 3 bases and the V segment lost 1 base, leaving 8 bases of the junction unmatched. This CDR3 spans 17 amino acids. From germline, CDR1 is LGHNA and CDR2 YNFKEQ. Here the CDR3 DNA reads TGTGCCAGCAGCCAAGGGGGCGGCAGGGGGCTTGGAAACACCATATATTTT. Translated: CASSQGGGRGLGNTIYF.

V gene TRBV5-6 combines with J gene TRBJ1-5; 7 bases map to TRBD1. The CDR3 extends over 15 amino acids. Germline assignment: CDR1 SGHDT and CDR2 YYEEEE. After removal of 2 bases from V and 6 bases from J, the junction contained 8 bases not matched to a gene. The CDR3: CASSLLGGSGQPQHF. CDR3 nucleotide sequence: TGTGCCAGCAGCTTACTAGGGGGCTCCGGTCAGCCCCAGCATTTT.

This rearrangement joins TRBV19 to TRBJ2-3, with D perhaps being TRBD1 or TRBD2 (6 bases each). The CDR3 has 18 amino acids. V lost 0 bases to trimming and J lost 0 bases, with 16 bases between them. Germline V gives CDR1 LNHDA, CDR2 SQIVND (reference sequence). The CDR3 reads CASSIDPTGGGSTDTQYF. In DNA, the CDR3 is TGTGCCAGTAGTATAGACCCCACCGGAGGGGGTAGCACAGATACGCAGTATTTT.

Written as DNA, the CDR3 is TGTGCCAGCAGCTGGACGGGACAGGGGAACTATGGCTACACCTTC. Its protein is CASSWTGQGNYGYTF. The chain links TRBV5-8 to TRBJ1-2; 10 bases are a match to TRBD1. This CDR3 comprises 15 residues. Trimming cost V 3 bases and J 2 bases; bases outside gene matches: 4. Germline V gives CDR1 SGHTS, CDR2 YDEGEE.